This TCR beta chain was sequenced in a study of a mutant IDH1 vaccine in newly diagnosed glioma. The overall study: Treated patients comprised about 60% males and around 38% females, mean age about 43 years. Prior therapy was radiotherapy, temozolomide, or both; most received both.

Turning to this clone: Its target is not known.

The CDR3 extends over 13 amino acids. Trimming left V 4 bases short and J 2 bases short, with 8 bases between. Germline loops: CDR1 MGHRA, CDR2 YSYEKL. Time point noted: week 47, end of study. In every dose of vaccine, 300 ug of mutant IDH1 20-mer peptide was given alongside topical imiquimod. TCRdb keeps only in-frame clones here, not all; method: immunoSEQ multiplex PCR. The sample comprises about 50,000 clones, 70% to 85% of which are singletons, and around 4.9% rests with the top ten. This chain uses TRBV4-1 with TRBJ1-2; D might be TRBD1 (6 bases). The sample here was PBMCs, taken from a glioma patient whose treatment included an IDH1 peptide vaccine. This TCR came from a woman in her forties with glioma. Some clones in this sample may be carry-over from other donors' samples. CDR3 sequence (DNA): TGCGCCAGCAGCCTGGACAGAAACTATGGCTACACCTTC. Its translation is CASSLDRNYGYTF.